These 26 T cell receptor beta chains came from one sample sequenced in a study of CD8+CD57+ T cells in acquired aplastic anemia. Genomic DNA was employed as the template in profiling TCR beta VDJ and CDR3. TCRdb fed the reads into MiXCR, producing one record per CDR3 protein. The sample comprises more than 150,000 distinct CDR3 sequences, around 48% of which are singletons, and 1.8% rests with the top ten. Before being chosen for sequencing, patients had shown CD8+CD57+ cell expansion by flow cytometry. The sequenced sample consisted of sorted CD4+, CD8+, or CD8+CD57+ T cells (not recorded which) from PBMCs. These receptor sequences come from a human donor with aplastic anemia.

DNA for the CDR3: TGTGCCAGCAGACGGACAGGGACGGAGACCCAGTACTTC. Protein sequence: CASRRTGTETQYF. The chain employs TRBV12-3 or TRBV12-4 and TRBJ2-5; 8 bases match TRBD1. V shed 6 bases and J 5 bases; nucleotides not matched to a gene: 5. This CDR3 has 13 amino acids.

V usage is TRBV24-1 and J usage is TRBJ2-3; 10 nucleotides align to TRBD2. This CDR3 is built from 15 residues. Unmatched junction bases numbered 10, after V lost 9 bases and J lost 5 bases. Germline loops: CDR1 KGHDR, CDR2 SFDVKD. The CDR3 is CATPRGAGGQDTQYF. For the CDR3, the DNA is TGTGCCACCCCAAGGGGAGCGGGGGGGCAAGATACGCAGTATTTT.

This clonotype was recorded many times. CDR3 DNA sequence: TGTGCCAGCAGCTTTGGGGCGGAGACCCAGTACTTC. Translated: CASSFGAETQYF. The chain employs TRBV7-2 and TRBJ2-5; tentatively, D is TRBD1 (5 bases). The germline V gene has CDR1 SGHTA and CDR2 FQGNSA. The CDR3 extends over 12 amino acids. Between the trimmed V and J ends, which lost 3 bases and 5 bases, there was a span of 7 bases.

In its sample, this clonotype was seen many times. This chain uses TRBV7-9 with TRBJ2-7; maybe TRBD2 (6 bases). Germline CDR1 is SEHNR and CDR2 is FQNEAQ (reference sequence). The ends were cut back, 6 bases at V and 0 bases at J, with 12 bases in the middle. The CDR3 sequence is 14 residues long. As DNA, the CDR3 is TGTGCCAGCAGTTGGGGACTCCGCTCCTACGAGCAGTACTTC. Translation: CASSWGLRSYEQYF.

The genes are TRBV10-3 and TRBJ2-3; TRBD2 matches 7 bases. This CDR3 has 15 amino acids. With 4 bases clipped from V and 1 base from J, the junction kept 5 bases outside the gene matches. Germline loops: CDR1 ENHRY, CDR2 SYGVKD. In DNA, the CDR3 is TGTGCCATCAGTGGCAGGGAGGGCGGCACAGATACGCAGTATTTT. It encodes CAISGREGGTDTQYF.

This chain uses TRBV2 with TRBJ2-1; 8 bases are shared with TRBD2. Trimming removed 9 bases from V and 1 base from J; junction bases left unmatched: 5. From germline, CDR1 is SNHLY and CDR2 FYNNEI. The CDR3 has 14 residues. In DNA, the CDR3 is TGTGCCAGTAATAGCGGGGTTTCCTACAATGAGCAGTTCTTC. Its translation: CASNSGVSYNEQFF.

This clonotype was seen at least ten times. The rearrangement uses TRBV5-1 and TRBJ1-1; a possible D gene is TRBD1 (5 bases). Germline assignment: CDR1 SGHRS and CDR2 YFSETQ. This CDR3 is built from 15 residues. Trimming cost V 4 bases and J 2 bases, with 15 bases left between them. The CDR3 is CASSGPGPLNTEAFF. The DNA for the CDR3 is TGCGCCAGCAGCGGACCGGGACCGCTAAACACTGAAGCTTTCTTT.

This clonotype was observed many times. The CDR3 loop is CSAKTSGGGLGRNIQYF. DNA of the CDR3: TGCAGCGCTAAGACTAGCGGGGGGGGATTAGGGAGAAACATTCAGTACTTC. This sequence joins TRBV29-1 and TRBJ2-4, with TRBD2 matching over 14 bases. In germline, CDR1 is SQVTM, CDR2 ANQGSEA. The V gene end was trimmed by 7 bases and the J gene end by 6 bases; junction bases not matched to a gene: 14. The CDR3 has 17 residues.

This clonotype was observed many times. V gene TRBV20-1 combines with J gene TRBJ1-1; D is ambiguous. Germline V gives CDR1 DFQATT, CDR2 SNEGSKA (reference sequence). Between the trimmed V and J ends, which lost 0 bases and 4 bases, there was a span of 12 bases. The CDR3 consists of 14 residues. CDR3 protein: CSARDLRVVTEAFF. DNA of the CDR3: TGCAGTGCTAGAGATTTGAGGGTGGTCACTGAAGCTTTCTTT.

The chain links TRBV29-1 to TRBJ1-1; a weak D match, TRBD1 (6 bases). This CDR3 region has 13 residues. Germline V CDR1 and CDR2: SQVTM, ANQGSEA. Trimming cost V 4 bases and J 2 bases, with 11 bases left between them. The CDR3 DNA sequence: TGCAGCGTTGCTCGGGGGACAAACACTGAAGCTTTCTTT. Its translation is CSVARGTNTEAFF.

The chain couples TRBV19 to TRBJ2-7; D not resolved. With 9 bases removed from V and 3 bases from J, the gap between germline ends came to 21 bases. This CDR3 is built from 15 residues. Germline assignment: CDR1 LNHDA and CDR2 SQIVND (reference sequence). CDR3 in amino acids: CASSQDYARLYEQYF. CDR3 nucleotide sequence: TGTGCCAGCAGCCAAGATTACGCCAGGCTCTACGAGCAGTACTTC.

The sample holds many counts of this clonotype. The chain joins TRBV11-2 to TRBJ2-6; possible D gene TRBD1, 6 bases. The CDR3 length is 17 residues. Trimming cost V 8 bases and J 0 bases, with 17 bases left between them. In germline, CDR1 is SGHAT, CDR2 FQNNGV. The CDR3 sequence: CASGTPGQISGANVLTF. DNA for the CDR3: TGTGCCAGCGGGACACCGGGCCAAATCTCTGGGGCCAACGTCCTGACTTTC.

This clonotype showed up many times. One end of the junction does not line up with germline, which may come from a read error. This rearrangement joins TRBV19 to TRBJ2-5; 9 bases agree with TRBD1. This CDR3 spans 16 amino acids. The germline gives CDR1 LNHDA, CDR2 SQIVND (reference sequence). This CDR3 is CASGIEGQGRGETQYF. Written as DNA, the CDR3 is TGTGCCAGTGGTATAGAAGGACAGGGGAGAGGCGAGACCCAGTACTTC.

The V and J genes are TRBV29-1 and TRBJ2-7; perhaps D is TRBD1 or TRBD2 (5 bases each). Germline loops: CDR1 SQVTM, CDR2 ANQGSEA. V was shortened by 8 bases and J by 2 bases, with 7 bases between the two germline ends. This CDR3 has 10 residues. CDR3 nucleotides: TGCAGCTTGGGGGCCTACGAGCAGTACTTC. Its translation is CSLGAYEQYF.

CDR3: CASSLRGVKTDTQYF. Here the CDR3 DNA reads TGCGCCAGCAGCTTGCGGGGGGTTAAAACAGATACGCAGTATTTT. J is TRBJ2-3 and V is TRBV5-1; 7 bases agree with TRBD2. The CDR3 is 15 residues long. With V trimmed by 1 base and J by 3 bases, 5 bases remained unmatched. Germline V gene data show CDR1 as SGHRS and CDR2 as YFSETQ. Complete variable domain (other parts from reference TRBV5-1 and TRBJ2-3): KAGVTQTPRYLIKTRGQQVTLSCSPISGHRSVSWYQQTPGQGLQFLFEYFSETQRNKGNFPGRFSGRQFSNSRSEMNVSTLELGDSALYLCASSLRGVKTDTQYFGPGTRLTVL.

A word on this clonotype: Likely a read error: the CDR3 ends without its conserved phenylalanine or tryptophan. CDR3 DNA sequence: TGTGCCGCGAGCGGGGGACTAGCATTCACAGATACGCAGTATTTA. Protein: CAASGGLAFTDTQYL. The chain couples TRBV3-1 to TRBJ2-3, with 9 bases identical to TRBD2. CDR3 length: 15 amino acids. Germline assignment: CDR1 LGHDT and CDR2 YNNKEL (reference sequence). Trimming cost V 11 bases and J 2 bases; bases outside gene matches: 11.

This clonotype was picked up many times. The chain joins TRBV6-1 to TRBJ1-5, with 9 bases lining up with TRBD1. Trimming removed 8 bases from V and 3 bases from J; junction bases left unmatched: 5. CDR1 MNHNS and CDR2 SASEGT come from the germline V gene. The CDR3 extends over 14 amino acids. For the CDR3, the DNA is TGTGCCAGCTGTGGGACAGGGAACAATCAGCCCCAGCATTTT. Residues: CASCGTGNNQPQHF.

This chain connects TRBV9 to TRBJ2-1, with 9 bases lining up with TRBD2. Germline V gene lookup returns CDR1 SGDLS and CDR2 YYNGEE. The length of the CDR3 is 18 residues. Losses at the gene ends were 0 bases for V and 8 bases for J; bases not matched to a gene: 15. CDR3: CASSVEGGGAGQGHEQFF. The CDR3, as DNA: TGTGCCAGCAGCGTAGAGGGCGGGGGGGCCGGTCAAGGCCATGAGCAGTTCTTC.

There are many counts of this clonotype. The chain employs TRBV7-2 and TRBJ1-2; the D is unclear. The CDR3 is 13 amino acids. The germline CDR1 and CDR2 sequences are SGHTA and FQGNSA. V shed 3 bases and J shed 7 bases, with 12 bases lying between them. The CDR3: CASSLDGLRGYTF. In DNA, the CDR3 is TGTGCCAGCAGCTTGGACGGTCTTCGTGGCTACACCTTC.

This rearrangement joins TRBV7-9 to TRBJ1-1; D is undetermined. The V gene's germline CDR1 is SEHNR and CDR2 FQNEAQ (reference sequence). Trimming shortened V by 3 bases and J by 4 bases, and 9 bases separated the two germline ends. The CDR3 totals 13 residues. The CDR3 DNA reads TGTGCCAGCAGCTTCCCAGGTATCACTGAAGCTTTCTTT. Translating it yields CASSFPGITEAFF. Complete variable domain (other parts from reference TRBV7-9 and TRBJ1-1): DTGVSQNPRHKITKRGQNVTFRCDPISEHNRLYWYRQTLGQGPEFLTYFQNEAQLEKSRLLSDRFSAERPKGSFSTLEIQRTEQGDSAMYLCASSFPGITEAFFGQGTRLTVV.

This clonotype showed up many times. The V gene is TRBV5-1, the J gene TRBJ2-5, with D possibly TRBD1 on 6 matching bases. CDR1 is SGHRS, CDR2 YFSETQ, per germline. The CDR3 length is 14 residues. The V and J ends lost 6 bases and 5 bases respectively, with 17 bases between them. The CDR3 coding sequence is TGCGCCAGCAACCCAGGGGAGATGGGGGAGACCCAGTACTTC. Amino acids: CASNPGEMGETQYF.

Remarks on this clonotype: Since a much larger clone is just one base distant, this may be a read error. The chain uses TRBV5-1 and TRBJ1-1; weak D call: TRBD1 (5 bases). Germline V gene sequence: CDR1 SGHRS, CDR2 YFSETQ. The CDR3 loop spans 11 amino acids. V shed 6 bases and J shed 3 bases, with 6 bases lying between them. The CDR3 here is CASKQDTEAFF. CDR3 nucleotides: TGCGCCAGCAAACAGGACACTGAAGCTTTCTTT. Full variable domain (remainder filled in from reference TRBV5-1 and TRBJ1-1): KAGVTQTPRYLIKTRGQQVTLSCSPISGHRSVSWYQQTPGQGLQFLFEYFSETQRNKGNFPGRFSGRQFSNSRSEMNVSTLELGDSALYLCASKQDTEAFFGQGTRLTVV.

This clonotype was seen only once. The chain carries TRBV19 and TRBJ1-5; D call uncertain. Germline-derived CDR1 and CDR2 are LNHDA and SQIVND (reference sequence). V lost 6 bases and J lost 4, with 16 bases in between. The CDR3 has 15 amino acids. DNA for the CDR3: TGTGCCAGTAGCACCAACCCACCGCTTAATCAGCCCCAGCATTTT. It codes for CASSTNPPLNQPQHF.

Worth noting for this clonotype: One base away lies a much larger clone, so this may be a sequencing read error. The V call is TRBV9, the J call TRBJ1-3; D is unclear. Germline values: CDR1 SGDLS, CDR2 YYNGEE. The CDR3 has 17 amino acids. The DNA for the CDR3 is TGTGCCAGCAGCGTAGAAGTTTGGCCCGACTCTGGAAACACCATGTATTTT. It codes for CASSVEVWPDSGNTMYF.

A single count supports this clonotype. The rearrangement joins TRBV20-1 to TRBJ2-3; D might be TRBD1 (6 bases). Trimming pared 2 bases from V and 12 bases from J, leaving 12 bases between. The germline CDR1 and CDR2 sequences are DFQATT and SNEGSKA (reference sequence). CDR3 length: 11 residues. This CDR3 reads CSARWTDQQYF. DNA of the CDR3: TGCAGTGCTAGATGGACAGACCAACAGTATTTT.

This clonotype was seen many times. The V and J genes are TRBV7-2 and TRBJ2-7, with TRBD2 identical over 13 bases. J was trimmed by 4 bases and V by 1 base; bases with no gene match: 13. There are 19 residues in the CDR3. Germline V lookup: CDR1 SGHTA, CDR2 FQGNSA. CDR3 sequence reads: CASSLVTSGGAGLGYEQYF. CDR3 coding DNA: TGTGCCAGCAGCTTAGTCACTAGCGGGGGGGCCGGTCTCGGGTACGAGCAGTACTTC.